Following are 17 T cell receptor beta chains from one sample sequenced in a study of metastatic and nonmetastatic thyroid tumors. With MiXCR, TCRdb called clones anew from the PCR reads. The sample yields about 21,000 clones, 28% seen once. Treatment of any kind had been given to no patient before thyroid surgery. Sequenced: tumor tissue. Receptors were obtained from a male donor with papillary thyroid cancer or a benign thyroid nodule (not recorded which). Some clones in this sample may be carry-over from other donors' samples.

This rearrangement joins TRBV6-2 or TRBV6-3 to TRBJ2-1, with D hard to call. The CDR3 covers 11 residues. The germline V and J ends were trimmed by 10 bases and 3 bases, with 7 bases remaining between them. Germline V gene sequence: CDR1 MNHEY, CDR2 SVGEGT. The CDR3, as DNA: TGTGCCATCAGGTACTACAATGAGCAGTTCTTC. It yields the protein CAIRYYNEQFF.

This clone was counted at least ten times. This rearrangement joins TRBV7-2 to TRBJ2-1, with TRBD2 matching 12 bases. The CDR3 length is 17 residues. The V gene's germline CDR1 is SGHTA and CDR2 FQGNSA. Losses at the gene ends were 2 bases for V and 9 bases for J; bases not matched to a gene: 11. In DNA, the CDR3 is TGTGCCAGCAGCTTATCTTCTAGCGGGAGGGCCGGGGGTGAGCAGTTCTTC. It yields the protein CASSLSSSGRAGGEQFF.

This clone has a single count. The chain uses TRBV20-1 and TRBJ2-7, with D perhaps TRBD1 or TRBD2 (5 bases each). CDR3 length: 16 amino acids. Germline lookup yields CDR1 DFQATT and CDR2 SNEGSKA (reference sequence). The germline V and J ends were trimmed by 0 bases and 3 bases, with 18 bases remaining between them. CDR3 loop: CSARDRWGIIGYEQYF. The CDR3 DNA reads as TGCAGTGCTAGAGACCGGTGGGGGATAATAGGCTACGAGCAGTACTTC.

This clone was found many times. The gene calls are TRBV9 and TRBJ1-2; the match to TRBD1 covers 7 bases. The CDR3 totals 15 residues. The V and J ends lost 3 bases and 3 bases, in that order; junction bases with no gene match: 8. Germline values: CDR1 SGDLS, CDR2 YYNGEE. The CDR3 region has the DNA TGTGCCAGCAGCGCCCTGCCCGGGACAGACTATGGCTACACCTTC. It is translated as CASSALPGTDYGYTF.

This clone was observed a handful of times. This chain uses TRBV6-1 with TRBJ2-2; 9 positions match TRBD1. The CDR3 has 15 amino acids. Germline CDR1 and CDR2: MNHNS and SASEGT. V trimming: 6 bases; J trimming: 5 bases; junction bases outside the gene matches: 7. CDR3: CASRAGTGRTGELFF. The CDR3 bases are TGTGCCAGCAGGGCCGGGACAGGGAGGACCGGGGAGCTGTTTTTT.

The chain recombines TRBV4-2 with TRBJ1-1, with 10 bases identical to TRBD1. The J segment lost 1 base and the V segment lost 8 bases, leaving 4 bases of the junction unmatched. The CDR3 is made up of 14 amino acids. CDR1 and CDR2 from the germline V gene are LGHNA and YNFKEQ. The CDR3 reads CASAGTGANTEAFF. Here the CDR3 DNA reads TGTGCCAGCGCTGGGACAGGGGCGAACACTGAAGCTTTCTTT.

The DNA of the CDR3 is TGCGCCAGCAGCTTGAGTGCTGGGTTCAACACTGAAGCTTTCTTT. Amino acids: CASSLSAGFNTEAFF. The chain joins TRBV5-1 to TRBJ1-1; D unclear. CDR3 size: 15 residues. With 1 base removed from V and 2 bases from J, the gap between germline ends came to 12 bases. In germline, CDR1 is SGHRS, CDR2 YFSETQ.

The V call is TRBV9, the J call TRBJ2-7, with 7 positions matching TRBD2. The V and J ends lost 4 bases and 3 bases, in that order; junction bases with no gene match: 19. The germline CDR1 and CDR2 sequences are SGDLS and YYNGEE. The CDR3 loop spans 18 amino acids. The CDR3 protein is CASSTRGSGRSFFYEQYF. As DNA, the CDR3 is TGTGCCAGCAGCACCCGCGGGAGCGGTAGGTCCTTCTTCTACGAGCAGTACTTC.

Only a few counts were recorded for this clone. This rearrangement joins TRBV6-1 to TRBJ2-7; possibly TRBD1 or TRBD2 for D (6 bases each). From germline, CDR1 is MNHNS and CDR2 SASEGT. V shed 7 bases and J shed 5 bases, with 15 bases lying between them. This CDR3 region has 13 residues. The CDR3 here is CASTRGLLHEQYF. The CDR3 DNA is TGTGCCAGCACTCGGGGGCTTCTCCACGAGCAGTACTTC.

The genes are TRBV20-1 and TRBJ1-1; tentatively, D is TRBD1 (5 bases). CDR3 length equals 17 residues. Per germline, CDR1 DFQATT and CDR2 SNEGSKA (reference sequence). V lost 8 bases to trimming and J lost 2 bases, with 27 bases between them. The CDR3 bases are TGCAGTTCTGACCGATTGGGGGAATTGGAAATTAACACTGAAGCTTTCTTT. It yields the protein CSSDRLGELEINTEAFF.

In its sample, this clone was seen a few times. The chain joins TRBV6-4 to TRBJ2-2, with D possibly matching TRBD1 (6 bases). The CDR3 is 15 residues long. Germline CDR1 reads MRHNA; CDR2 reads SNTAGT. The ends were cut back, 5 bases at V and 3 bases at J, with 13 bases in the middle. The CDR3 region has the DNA TGTGCCAGCAGTCAACAGGGTAGGGACACCGGGGAGCTGTTTTTT. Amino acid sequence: CASSQQGRDTGELFF.

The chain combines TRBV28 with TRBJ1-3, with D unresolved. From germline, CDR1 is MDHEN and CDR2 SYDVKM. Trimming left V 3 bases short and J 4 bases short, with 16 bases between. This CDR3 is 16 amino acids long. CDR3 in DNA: TGTGCCAGCAGTTTGGGCGTACCCTCTCGGGGAAACACCATATATTTT. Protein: CASSLGVPSRGNTIYF.

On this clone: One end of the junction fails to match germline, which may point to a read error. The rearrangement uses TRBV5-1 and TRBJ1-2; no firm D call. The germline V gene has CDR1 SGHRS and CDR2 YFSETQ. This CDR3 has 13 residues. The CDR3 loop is CSSSLGSVDGYTF. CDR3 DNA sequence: TGCTCCAGCAGCTTGGGATCAGTGGATGGCTACACCTTC.

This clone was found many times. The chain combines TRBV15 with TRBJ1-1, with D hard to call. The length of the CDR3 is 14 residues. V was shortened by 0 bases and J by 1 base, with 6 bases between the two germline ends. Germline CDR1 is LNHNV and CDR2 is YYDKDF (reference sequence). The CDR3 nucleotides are TGTGCCACCAGCAGAGATGTGTCGAACACTGAAGCTTTCTTT. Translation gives CATSRDVSNTEAFF.

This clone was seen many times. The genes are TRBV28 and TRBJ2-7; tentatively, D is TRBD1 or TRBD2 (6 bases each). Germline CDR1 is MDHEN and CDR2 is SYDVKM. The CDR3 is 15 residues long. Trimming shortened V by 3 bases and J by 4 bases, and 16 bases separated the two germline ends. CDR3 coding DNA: TGTGCCAGCAGTTTCCCGGTGGGGGGCGCGTACGAGCAGTACTTC. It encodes CASSFPVGGAYEQYF. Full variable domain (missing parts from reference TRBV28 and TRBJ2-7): DVKVTQSSRYLVKRTGEKVFLECVQDMDHENMFWYRQDPGLGLRLIYFSYDVKMKEKGDIPEGYSVSREKKERFSLILESASTNQTSMYLCASSFPVGGAYEQYFGPGTRLTVT.

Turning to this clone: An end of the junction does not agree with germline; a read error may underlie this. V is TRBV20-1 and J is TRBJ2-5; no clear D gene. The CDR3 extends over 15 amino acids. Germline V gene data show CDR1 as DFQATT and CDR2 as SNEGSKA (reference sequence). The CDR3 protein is CSAREPYRAQETKYF. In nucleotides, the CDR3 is TGCAGTGCTAGAGAACCATATCGGGCACAAGAGACCAAGTACTTC.

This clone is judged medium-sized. The CDR3 protein is CASQPGQDYNEQFF. DNA for the CDR3: TGTGCCAGCCAACCGGGACAGGACTACAATGAGCAGTTCTTC. The chain employs TRBV2 and TRBJ2-1; the match to TRBD1 covers 8 bases. The CDR3 length is 14 residues. The trim removed 8 bases at V and 3 bases at J, leaving 6 bases unmatched. Germline CDR1 is SNHLY and CDR2 is FYNNEI.